The rows below give T cell receptor beta chains drawn from one sample of a study of T cell changes during pregnancy in multiple sclerosis. The method was immunoSEQ multiplex PCR; TCRdb's version includes in-frame clones alone and lacks a portion of them. Of about 80,000 clones detected, roughly 94% appear once; the ten largest clones hold about 2.8%. This material consisted of peripheral blood, taken before pregnancy. The source is a female donor with multiple sclerosis, enrolled in a pregnancy study. Both conserved end residues are part of each CDR3. Each record gives: D gene, V gene, J gene, clone size, CDR3 DNA, CDR3 protein. D genes are given only for firm matches. Size tells how often a clone was seen (once, few, many) or the class of an expanded clone, and some rows leave it out.

-	TRBV2	TRBJ2-6	-	TGTGCCAGCACCGAGGGAAGGAGCTCTGGGGCCAACGTCCTGACTTTC	CASTEGRSSGANVLTF
TRBD2	TRBV29-1	TRBJ2-1	-	TGCAGCGTCCAGGGAGGGGTATACAATGAGCAGTTCTTC	CSVQGGVYNEQFF
-	TRBV6-4	TRBJ2-1	-	TGTGCCAGCAAATCCAGCGGCTCCAATGAGCAGTTCTTC	CASKSSGSNEQFF
TRBD2	TRBV6-6	TRBJ2-7	-	TGTGCCAGCACGGGGGGGCTTATCGACGAGCAGTACTTC	CASTGGLIDEQYF
-	TRBV30	TRBJ2-1	-	TGTGCCTGGAGTATCCCCTTGAGCAATGAGCAGTTCTTC	CAWSIPLSNEQFF
-	TRBV2	TRBJ2-7	-	TGTGCCAGCAGTGAAGGGTCGGTACCCTCCTACGAGCAGTACTTC	CASSEGSVPSYEQYF
TRBD1	TRBV29-1	TRBJ1-1	once	TGCAGCTTTGACAGGGCAAGACCAATGAACACTGAAGCTTTCTTT	CSFDRARPMNTEAFF
-	TRBV5-1	TRBJ1-3	-	TGCGCCAGCAGCTTGGCCGGCGGAACCTCTGGAAACACCATATATTTT	CASSLAGGTSGNTIYF
-	TRBV5-7	TRBJ2-5	once	TGTGCCAGCAGCTTGGGGGATATGGCTGGCGGGCAAGAGACCCAGTACTTC	CASSLGDMAGGQETQYF
-	TRBV9	TRBJ2-7	-	TGTGCCAGCAGCGTAGCCCAGGGGTACGAGCAGTACTTC	CASSVAQGYEQYF
TRBD1	TRBV28	TRBJ2-7	-	TGTGCCAGCAGTTTGGGACAGCCTCCCCACGAGCAGTACTTC	CASSLGQPPHEQYF
TRBD1	TRBV30	TRBJ1-5	once	TGTGCCTGGAGCGAGACGACAGGGGATTATCAGCCCCAGCATTTT	CAWSETTGDYQPQHF
-	TRBV5-6	TRBJ1-1	once	TGTGCCAGCAGCTCTGGAGGGCGATGGTGGCAGGAAGCTTTCTTT	CASSSGGRWWQEAFF
-	TRBV5-1	TRBJ1-5	-	TGCGCCAGCAGCGAGACAGTCGCCGGGCCCCAGCATTTT	CASSETVAGPQHF
-	TRBV2	TRBJ1-1	-	TGTGCCAGCAGGGCAGGGTTGAGCACTGAAGCTTTCTTT	CASRAGLSTEAFF
-	TRBV4-2	TRBJ2-5	-	TGTGCCAGCAGCCAAGCTTTTAGAGGCCCACAAGAGACCCAGTACTTC	CASSQAFRGPQETQYF
-	TRBV5-1	TRBJ1-4	few	TGCGCCAGCAGCTTGGAGGGAGGTGAAAAACTGTTTTTT	CASSLEGGEKLFF
-	TRBV5-1	TRBJ2-3	-	TGCGCCAGCAGCTTGGTCACTACAGATACGCAGTATTTT	CASSLVTTDTQYF
TRBD2	TRBV9	TRBJ2-5	-	TGTGCCAGCAGCGTAGGGGGCGGGAGGGCAGAGACCCAGTACTTC	CASSVGGGRAETQYF
TRBD1	TRBV28	TRBJ2-7	medium-sized	TGTGCCAGCAGTTTAGGGGGGACAGGGTGGGGCGAGCAGTACTTC	CASSLGGTGWGEQYF
-	TRBV2	TRBJ1-4	-	TGTGCCAGCAACTGGGGGGCAACTAATGAAAAACTGTTTTTT	CASNWGATNEKLFF
-	TRBV27	TRBJ2-7	-	TGTGCCAGCAGCTTAAGGGGTCCATCCACCTACGAGCAGTACTTC	CASSLRGPSTYEQYF
TRBD2	TRBV5-1	TRBJ2-3	-	TGCGCCAGCAGCCCCTCTCGCGGGAGAGGCACAGATACGCAGTATTTT	CASSPSRGRGTDTQYF
-	TRBV6-1	TRBJ2-7	-	TGTGCCAGCAGTGAGAGTTCTATCCGAGCTTACGAGCAGTACTTC	CASSESSIRAYEQYF
TRBD1	TRBV6-5	TRBJ2-7	-	TGTGCCAGCAGCCGCGGACAGGGGTTCGCCTACGAGCAGTACTTC	CASSRGQGFAYEQYF
-	TRBV15	TRBJ2-6	-	TGTGCCACCAGCAGCCCATCTGGGGCCAACGTCCTGACTTTC	CATSSPSGANVLTF